This T cell receptor (beta chain) emerged from a study of T cells after posttransplantation cyclophosphamide. Whole-study findings and limits: Tissue-infiltrating T cells from skin or gut overlapped little with blood T cells.

CDR1 is MDHEN and CDR2 is SYDVKM in the germline V gene. Between the trimmed V and J ends, which lost 2 bases and 2 bases, there was a span of 7 bases. This CDR3 spans 15 amino acids. The assay was immunoSEQ multiplex PCR, and TCRdb's table has in-frame clones only and misses some. The sample is made up of fewer than 40,000 clones, none counted only once. This clone was counted many times. The antigen remains undetermined. Peripheral blood was collected from the related graft donor on the marrow donation day. Sequencing used PBMCs. This receptor was identified in a woman in her forties or fifties in good health and a related stem cell transplant donor. This chain links TRBV28 with TRBJ1-6; unclear D gene. Here the CDR3 DNA reads TGTGCCAGCAGTTTACGGGAGACCTATAATTCACCCCTCCACTTT. This gives the protein CASSLRETYNSPLHF.